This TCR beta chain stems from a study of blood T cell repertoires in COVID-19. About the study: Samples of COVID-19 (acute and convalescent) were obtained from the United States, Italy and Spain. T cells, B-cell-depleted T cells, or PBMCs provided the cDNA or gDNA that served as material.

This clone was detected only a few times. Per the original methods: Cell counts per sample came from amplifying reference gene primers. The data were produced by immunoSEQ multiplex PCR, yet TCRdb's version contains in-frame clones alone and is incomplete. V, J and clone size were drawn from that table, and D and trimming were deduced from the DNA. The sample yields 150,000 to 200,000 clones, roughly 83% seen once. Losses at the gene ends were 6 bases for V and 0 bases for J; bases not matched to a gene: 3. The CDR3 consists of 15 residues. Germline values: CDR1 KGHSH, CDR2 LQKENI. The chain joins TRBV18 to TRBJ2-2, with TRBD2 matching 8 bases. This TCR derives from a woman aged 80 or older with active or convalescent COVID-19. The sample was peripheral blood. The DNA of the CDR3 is TGTGCCAGCTCCCTCGGGGGGGCGAACACCGGGGAGCTGTTTTTT. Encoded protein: CASSLGGANTGELFF.